This T cell receptor beta chain was profiled in a study of early T cells in non-severe SARS-CoV-2 infection. In the study overall: Chains were unpaired, as sequencing was done on bulk RNA from unsorted whole blood.

V was cut by 5 bases and J by 4 bases, with 14 bases left in between. Per the germline V gene, CDR1 is SGHTA and CDR2 is FQGTGA. This CDR3 region has 14 residues. Researchers tagged individual cDNA molecules with unique molecular identifiers. Each CDR3 protein is one row after TCRdb ran MiXCR on the 5' RACE reads. The table has about 76,000 distinct CDR3 sequences, 15% seen once; the top ten hold roughly an eighth. This clonotype showed up many times. Its matching antigen is unknown. Notes on the study in general: VDJdb matching favored anti-spike CD8 responses, missing private and CD4 specificities.

The gene calls are TRBV7-3 and TRBJ1-1, with D tentatively TRBD1 (5 bases). Source material: whole blood. The TCR originated in an adult who was a healthcare worker with PCR-confirmed SARS-CoV-2 infection or an uninfected control (not recorded which). DNA of the CDR3: TGTGCCAGCAGCACAGGATCCGGGGGCACTGAAGCTTTCTTT. It specifies CASSTGSGGTEAFF.